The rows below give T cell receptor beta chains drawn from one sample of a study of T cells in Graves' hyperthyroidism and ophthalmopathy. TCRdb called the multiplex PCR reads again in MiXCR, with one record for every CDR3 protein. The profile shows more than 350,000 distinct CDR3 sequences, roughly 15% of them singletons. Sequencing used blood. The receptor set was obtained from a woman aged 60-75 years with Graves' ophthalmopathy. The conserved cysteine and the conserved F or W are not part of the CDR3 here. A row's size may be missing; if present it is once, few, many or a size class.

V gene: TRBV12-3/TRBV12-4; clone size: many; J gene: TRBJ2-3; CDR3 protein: ASIPGLAGGNLADTQY
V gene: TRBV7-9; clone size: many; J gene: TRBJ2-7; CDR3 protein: ASSRLGGGRLPTYEQY
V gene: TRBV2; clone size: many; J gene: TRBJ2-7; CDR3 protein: ASSESLVYEQY
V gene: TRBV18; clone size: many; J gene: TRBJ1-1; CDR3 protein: ASSRVGGMDTEAF
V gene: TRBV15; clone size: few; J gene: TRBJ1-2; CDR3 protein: ATSRDAAGRGYT
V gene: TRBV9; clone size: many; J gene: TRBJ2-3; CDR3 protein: ATSRDRTDTQY
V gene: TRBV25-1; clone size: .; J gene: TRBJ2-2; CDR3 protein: ASSELMVAGPNTGELF
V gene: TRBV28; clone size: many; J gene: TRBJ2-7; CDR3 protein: ASIGRVHEQY
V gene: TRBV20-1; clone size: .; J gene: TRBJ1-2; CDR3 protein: SARDLTDVGGYT
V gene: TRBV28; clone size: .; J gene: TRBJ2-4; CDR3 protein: ASSLVSGGNVQY
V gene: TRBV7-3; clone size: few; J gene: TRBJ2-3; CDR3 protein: ASSFVGGTDTQY
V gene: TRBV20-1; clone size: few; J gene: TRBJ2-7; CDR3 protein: SVRAGKEQY
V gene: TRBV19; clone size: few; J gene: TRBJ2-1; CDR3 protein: ASSSGSGIYNEQF
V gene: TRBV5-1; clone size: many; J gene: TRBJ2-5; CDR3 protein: ASSLVGQGWRETQY
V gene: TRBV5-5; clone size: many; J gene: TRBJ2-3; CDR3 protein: ASSIADRNTQY
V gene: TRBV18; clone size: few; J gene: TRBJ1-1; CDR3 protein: ASSPSHLGQTMNTEAF
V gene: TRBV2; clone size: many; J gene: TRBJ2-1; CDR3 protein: ASMWTSGTNEQF
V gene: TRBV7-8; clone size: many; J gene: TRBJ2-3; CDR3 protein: ASSPRDRGGDTQY
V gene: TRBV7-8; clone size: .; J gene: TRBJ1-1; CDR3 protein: AGSSSSGWNTEAF
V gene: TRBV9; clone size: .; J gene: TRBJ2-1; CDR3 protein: ASLRRQGTTNEQF
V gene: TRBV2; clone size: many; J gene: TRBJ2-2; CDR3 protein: ASVTSGKRGTGELF
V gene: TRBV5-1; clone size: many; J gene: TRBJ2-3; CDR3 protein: ASSPSTRGTDTQY
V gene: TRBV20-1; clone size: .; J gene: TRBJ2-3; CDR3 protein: SARPTSGRAVSTDTQY
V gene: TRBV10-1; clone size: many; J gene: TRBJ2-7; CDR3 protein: ASSGGQGTSGEQY
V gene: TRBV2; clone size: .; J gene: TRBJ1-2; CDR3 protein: ASSEAMAGYGYT
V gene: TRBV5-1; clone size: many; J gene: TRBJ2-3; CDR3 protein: ASSLGMGTDTQY
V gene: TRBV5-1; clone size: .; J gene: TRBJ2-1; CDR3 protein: ASSHSGWESSYNEQL
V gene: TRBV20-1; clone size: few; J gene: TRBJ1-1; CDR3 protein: SSEQGAGTEAF
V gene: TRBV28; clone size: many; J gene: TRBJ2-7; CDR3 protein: ASSLGLAPHEQY
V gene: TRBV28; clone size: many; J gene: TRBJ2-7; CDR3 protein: ASSLQGGLYEQY
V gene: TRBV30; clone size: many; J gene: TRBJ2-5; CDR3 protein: AWSVTSGSGTQY
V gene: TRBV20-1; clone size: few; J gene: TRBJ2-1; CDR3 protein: SALRDFNNEQF
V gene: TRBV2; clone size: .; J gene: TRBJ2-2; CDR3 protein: ASIERGQRTGELF
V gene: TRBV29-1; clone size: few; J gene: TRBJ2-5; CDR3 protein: SVTGTGQATQY
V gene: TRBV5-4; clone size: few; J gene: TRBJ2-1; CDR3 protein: ASTPFGYNEQF
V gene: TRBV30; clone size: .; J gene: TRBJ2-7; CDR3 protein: AWSPGISYEQY
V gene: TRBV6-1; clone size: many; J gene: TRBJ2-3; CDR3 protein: ASSERADTQY
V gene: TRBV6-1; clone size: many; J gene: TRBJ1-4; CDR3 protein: AGGVATNEKLF
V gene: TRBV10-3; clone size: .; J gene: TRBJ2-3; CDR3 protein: AISESGLAGLDTQY
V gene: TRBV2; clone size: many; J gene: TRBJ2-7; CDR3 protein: ASSELTSGRWYEQY
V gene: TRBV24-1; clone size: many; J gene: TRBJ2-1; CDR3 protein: ATSEAGGPSYNEQF
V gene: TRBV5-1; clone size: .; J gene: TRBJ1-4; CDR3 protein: ASNMGQVNEKLF
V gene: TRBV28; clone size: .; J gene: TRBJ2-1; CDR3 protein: ASREAGRPLDEQF
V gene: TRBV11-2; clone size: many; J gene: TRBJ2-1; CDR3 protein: ASSLRRGNEQF
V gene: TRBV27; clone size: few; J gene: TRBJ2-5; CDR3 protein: ASSPPGGMTQY
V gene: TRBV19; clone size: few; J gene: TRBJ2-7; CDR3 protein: ARSLTAGKEQY
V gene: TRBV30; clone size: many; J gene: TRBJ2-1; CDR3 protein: AWSRGGEVSEQF
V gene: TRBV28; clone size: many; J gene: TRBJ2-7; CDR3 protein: ASSLGVPAGYEQY
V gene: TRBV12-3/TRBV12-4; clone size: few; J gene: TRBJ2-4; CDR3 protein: ASSPMGRAKNIQY
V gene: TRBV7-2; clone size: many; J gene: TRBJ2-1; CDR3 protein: ASSFVWGGRARSSEQF